This T cell receptor (beta chain) was documented in a study of blood T cell repertoires in COVID-19. Produced via immunoSEQ multiplex PCR; TCRdb's table is partial and in-frame only. The sample includes more than 200,000 clones, roughly 91% of them seen just once. The germline CDR1 and CDR2 sequences are GTSNPN and SVGIG (reference sequence). With 0 bases clipped from V and 4 bases from J, the junction kept 0 bases outside the gene matches. The CDR3 is 12 amino acids. The source is a young woman with acute COVID-19. The sample was PBMCs or T cells enriched from blood (not recorded which). This chain connects TRBV30 to TRBJ2-7; 7 bases fit TRBD2. The CDR3 DNA reads as TGTGCCTGGAGTGTTAGCGGGTACGAGCAGTACTTC. Translated, it gives CAWSVSGYEQYF.